Each of the 5 T cell receptor beta chains below was sequenced from the same sample in a study of blood T cell repertoires in COVID-19 (dated by TCRdb to 2018 to 2021). Library prep was done by the immunoSEQ multiplex PCR assay. Drawn from immuneACCESS, this table holds only the in-frame rearrangements with V and J called that TCRdb kept. Clones are partly lost; checked studies trace under half to an unresolved V gene and leave the rest unexplained. This sample has approximately 300,000 clones in its table, and around four fifths of those were observed once. The ten largest clones add up to approximately 1.2% of the sample. Sequencing input: peripheral blood. The receptors derive from a woman aged 45-59 years with acute or convalescent COVID-19.

Here the CDR3 reads CASSRGFPTGELFF. The CDR3 DNA reads TGTGCCAGCAGCCGAGGGTTCCCCACCGGGGAGCTGTTTTTT. The chain uses TRBV14 and TRBJ2-2; D may be TRBD2 (5 bases). V lost 4 bases and J 4 bases, leaving 10 bases between the germline ends. In germline, CDR1 is SGHDN, CDR2 FVKESK. The CDR3 loop spans 14 amino acids.

CDR3 protein: CASSQDGSTGELFF. The CDR3 nucleotides are TGTGCCAGCAGCCAAGATGGCAGCACCGGGGAGCTGTTTTTT. The genes are TRBV3-1 (or the pseudogene TRBV3-2) and TRBJ2-2; D remains unclear. The germline gives CDR1 LGHDT, CDR2 YNNKEL (reference sequence). The CDR3 has 14 residues. V lost 0 bases and J lost 4, with 6 bases in between.

J is TRBJ1-3 and V is TRBV15; possibly TRBD1 for D (5 bases). The CDR3 runs 15 residues. V lost 5 bases and J lost 3, with 14 bases in between. Per the germline V gene, CDR1 is LNHNV and CDR2 is YYDKDF (reference sequence). The CDR3 loop is CATSSRRTLGNTIYF. The CDR3 nucleotides are TGTGCCACCAGCTCCCGTAGGACACTTGGAAACACCATATATTTT.

This chain uses TRBV7-2 with TRBJ2-5; 7 positions match TRBD1. With V trimmed by 1 base and J by 3 bases, 5 bases remained unmatched. The CDR3 has 15 residues. Germline CDR1 and CDR2: SGHTA and FQGNSA. The CDR3 DNA is TGTGCCAGCAGCTTAGGACAGGGTTGGGAAGAGACCCAGTACTTC. It specifies CASSLGQGWEETQYF.

The chain recombines TRBV27 with TRBJ2-1; tentatively, D is TRBD2 (5 bases). Germline V gene lookup returns CDR1 MNHEY and CDR2 SMNVEV (reference sequence). The V end was cut by 3 bases, the J end by 13 bases, with 10 bases between. CDR3 length equals 11 residues. The CDR3 reads CASSFTGLQFF. CDR3 coding DNA: TGTGCCAGCAGTTTCACCGGACTCCAGTTCTTC.